These T cell receptor beta chains were read from a single sample in a study of T cells in localized non-small cell lung cancer. TCRdb's copy holds only in-frame clones and misses some; the assay was immunoSEQ multiplex PCR. The sample contains 800 to 900 clones, 21% of which appear only once. The sequencing here drew on lung tumor tissue, taken before any cancer treatment. The receptors originated from a man between 40 and 70 years old with stage I squamous cell lung carcinoma. CDR3s include the opening cysteine and the closing phenylalanine or tryptophan. Fields, in order: clone size, D gene, J gene, V gene, CDR3 DNA, CDR3 protein. A D gene is named only where the DNA matches it firmly. Clone size appears in some rows only: once, few, many, or a class for an expanded clone.

few,-,TRBJ1-2,TRBV11-3,TGTGCCAGCAGCTTAGGGGCAGGAAACTATGGCTACACCTTC,CASSLGAGNYGYTF
few,-,TRBJ1-1,TRBV1,TGCGCCAGCAGCCGGGGAATCGCTGAAGCTTTCTTT,CASSRGIAEAFF
-,TRBD1,TRBJ2-2,TRBV6-8,TGTGCCAGCAGTTCCCGGGACAGGAATGGCGGGGAGCTGTTTTTT,CASSSRDRNGGELFF
-,-,TRBJ2-2,TRBV5-1,TGCGCCAGCAGTCGGGGCGGGAACACCGGGGAGCTGTTTTTT,CASSRGGNTGELFF
-,TRBD1,TRBJ2-7,TRBV11-3,TGTGCCAGCAGCTCCAAAACAGGGACAGGCTCCTACGAGCAGTACTTC,CASSSKTGTGSYEQYF
-,-,TRBJ2-1,TRBV29-1,TGCAGCGTTGCGGGGGCCTACAATGAGCAGTTCTTC,CSVAGAYNEQFF
few,-,TRBJ2-1,TRBV11-3,TGTGCCAGCAGCTTCCCACAGGGAGGGGTGGACGATGAGCAGTTCTTC,CASSFPQGGVDDEQFF
-,-,TRBJ1-2,TRBV11-3,TGTGCCAGCATCCAACAGGGAGCGCCCGGGGGCTACACCTTC,CASIQQGAPGGYTF
-,TRBD1,TRBJ1-1,TRBV9,TGTGCCAGCAGCGGTAGGACAGGGGAGAACACTGAAGCTTTCTTT,CASSGRTGENTEAFF
-,-,TRBJ1-2,TRBV25-1,TGTGCCAGCAGTGAATATGGCCAGGGTTATGGCTACACCTTC,CASSEYGQGYGYTF
-,TRBD1,TRBJ2-2,TRBV19,TGTGCCAGTCAAACAGGGGGCGAGGTCGGGGAGCTGTTTTTT,CASQTGGEVGELFF
-,-,TRBJ1-6,TRBV6-8,TGTGCCATTGGCCGACGGAGTTTTAATTCACCCCTCCACTTT,CAIGRRSFNSPLHF
-,TRBD1,TRBJ1-5,TRBV6-8,TGTGCCAGCAGGCTACAGGGGCGCAATCAGCCCCAGCATTTT,CASRLQGRNQPQHF
-,-,TRBJ2-1,TRBV6-8,TGTGCCAGCAGAACAGGGCTCGGGAATGAGCAGTTCTTC,CASRTGLGNEQFF
few,TRBD1,TRBJ1-5,TRBV6-8,TGTGCCAGCAGTTACGAGGACAGGGGAAGCAATCAGCCCCAGCATTTT,CASSYEDRGSNQPQHF
-,TRBD2,TRBJ2-5,TRBV11-3,TGTGCCAGCAGCTTAGATAGCGGGGGGGAGACCCAGTACTTC,CASSLDSGGETQYF
few,-,TRBJ1-1,TRBV11-3,TGTGCCAGCAGCTGGAGTTGGAGGGGGAATACTGAAGCTTTCTTT,CASSWSWRGNTEAFF
-,-,TRBJ2-7,TRBV14,TGTGCCAGCAGCCGTCGGGATTGGGGTCCGTACGAGCAGTACTTC,CASSRRDWGPYEQYF
large,-,TRBJ1-3,TRBV14,TGTGCCAGCAGCCCAGGGGCTGGAAACACCATATATTTT,CASSPGAGNTIYF
few,TRBD1,TRBJ2-7,TRBV6-8,TGTGCCAGCAGTTACGGACAGGGGGATGGCTACGAGCAGTACTTC,CASSYGQGDGYEQYF
-,-,TRBJ2-7,TRBV11-3,TGTGCCAGCAGCTCGAACAGAGGGAGGTACGAGCAGTACTTC,CASSSNRGRYEQYF
-,-,TRBJ1-5,TRBV28,TGTGCCAGCAGTTTGCTAGAATTTAACAATCAGCCCCAGCATTTT,CASSLLEFNNQPQHF
few,-,TRBJ1-2,TRBV30,TGTGCCTGGAGTAAAAGGACCGGACAGCACACTTATGGCTACACCTTC,CAWSKRTGQHTYGYTF
-,-,TRBJ2-3,TRBV11-3,TGTGCCAGCAGCTTGGAAGGCGGGGGCCAAGCGCAGTATTTT,CASSLEGGGQAQYF
few,TRBD2,TRBJ2-1,TRBV11-3,TGTGCCAGCAGCTTTGGGACTAGCGGTGATGAGCAGTTCTTC,CASSFGTSGDEQFF
-,-,TRBJ2-7,TRBV10-2,TGCGCCAGCAGTGAGTCTGTGGGGGTCACCTACGAGCAGTACTTC,CASSESVGVTYEQYF
large,-,TRBJ2-5,TRBV11-3,TGTGCCAGCAGCTCGCAAGACTACCAAGAGACCCAGTACTTC,CASSSQDYQETQYF
-,-,TRBJ2-7,TRBV6-8,TGTGCCAGCAGTGGCACGGGGTACGAGCAGTACTTC,CASSGTGYEQYF
few,TRBD1,TRBJ1-2,TRBV29-1,TGCAGCGTCGAGACAGGGGAAGACTATGGCTACACCTTC,CSVETGEDYGYTF
large,-,TRBJ1-3,TRBV6-8,TGTGCCAGCAGAGTCAGCTCTGGAAACACCATATATTTT,CASRVSSGNTIYF
few,-,TRBJ2-5,TRBV1,TGCGCCAGCAGCCAAGATCGGAGCAGGGGGTTACCTCAGGAGACCCAGTACTTC,CASSQDRSRGLPQETQYF
medium-sized,-,TRBJ2-7,TRBV6-8,TGTGCCAGCAGTTACTCGATAGGGACGTTGGAGCAGTACTTC,CASSYSIGTLEQYF
-,TRBD1,TRBJ1-2,TRBV19,TGTGCCAGCCGCGCTCATCAGGGGGCGAATGGCTACACCTTC,CASRAHQGANGYTF
-,-,TRBJ2-7,TRBV6-8,TGTGCCAGCAGTTACGGCGGGGCCCCCTACGAGCAGTACTTC,CASSYGGAPYEQYF
few,TRBD1,TRBJ1-4,TRBV6-8,TGTGCCATCAGCCCCGGGACAGGGGGTTGGGAAAAACTGTTTTTT,CAISPGTGGWEKLFF
-,TRBD1,TRBJ1-2,TRBV10-3,TGTGCCAGCGTATCGGGGGAGGCAGGGGGCGAAACTAACTATGGCTACACCTTC,CASVSGEAGGETNYGYTF
-,TRBD1,TRBJ1-1,TRBV11-3,TGTGCCAGCAGCTTAGGGCAGGGGGCGATCACTGAAGCTTTCTTT,CASSLGQGAITEAFF
-,-,TRBJ1-4,TRBV9,TGTGCCAGCAGACACCAGGACGTAGCAACTAATGAAAAACTGTTTTTT,CASRHQDVATNEKLFF
-,-,TRBJ2-5,TRBV28,TGTGCCAGCAGACTGGGGGGGACATCACAAGAGACCCAGTACTTC,CASRLGGTSQETQYF
-,TRBD1,TRBJ2-7,TRBV30,TGTGCCTGGAGTGGGGACAGGGGGCGCGAGCAGTACTTC,CAWSGDRGREQYF
-,-,TRBJ2-7,TRBV6-8,TGTGCCATCAGGGGAATCCAAACAGGGGACTACTCCTACGAGCAGTACTTC,CAIRGIQTGDYSYEQYF
few,-,TRBJ1-2,TRBV6-8,TGTGCCGCGCGCCGGGATCCGACCTATGGCTACACCTTC,CAARRDPTYGYTF
-,-,TRBJ1-4,TRBV9,TGTGCCAGGAAGACACCTAATGAAAAACTGTTTTTT,CARKTPNEKLFF
large,-,TRBJ1-3,TRBV18,TGTGCCAGCTCACCGACTCGACAGGTCTCTGGAAACACCATATATTTT,CASSPTRQVSGNTIYF
few,TRBD1,TRBJ1-4,TRBV28,TGTGCCAGCAGCACGGGACAGGGGAGGGAAAAACTGTTTTTT,CASSTGQGREKLFF
few,TRBD1,TRBJ1-6,TRBV9,TGTGCCAGCAGGGCCGACAGGGGCAGCTCCTATAATTCACCCCTCCACTTT,CASRADRGSSYNSPLHF
-,-,TRBJ1-2,TRBV28,TGTGCTTCCTCGGGGGGGACAAATAAGTATGGCTACACCTTC,CASSGGTNKYGYTF
few,-,TRBJ1-1,TRBV9,TGTGCCAGCAGCGTAGAAGCCGGATTTCCGAACACTGAAGCTTTCTTT,CASSVEAGFPNTEAFF
few,TRBD1,TRBJ1-6,TRBV6-8,TGTGCCAGTAAACCCGGGACAGGCGGGCCAGAACCCCTCCACTTT,CASKPGTGGPEPLHF
few,-,TRBJ1-1,TRBV11-3,TGTGCCAGCAGCTTAGTTGGGGAATGGGGCACTGAAGCTTTCTTT,CASSLVGEWGTEAFF
-,-,TRBJ1-2,TRBV19,TGTGCCAGTAGTATGCGCGGTGGCTACACCTTC,CASSMRGGYTF
large,-,TRBJ2-3,TRBV11-3,TGTGCCAGCAGCTTGGGGGGCTTAGGAATAACAGATACGCAGTATTTT,CASSLGGLGITDTQYF
once,-,TRBJ1-1,TRBV10-1,TGCGCCAGCAGTGAGAGGACTGAAGCTTTCTTT,CASSERTEAFF
-,TRBD1,TRBJ2-6,TRBV19,TGTGCCAGTAGTGACAGGGGCGTCCCCTCTGGGGCCAACGTCCTGACTTTC,CASSDRGVPSGANVLTF
few,TRBD1,TRBJ1-1,TRBV18,TGTGCCAGCTCCGGACAGGGGGAAGATACTGAAGCTTTCTTT,CASSGQGEDTEAFF